These T cell receptor beta chains were read from a single sample in a study of OX40 agonist ivuxolimab in advanced cancers. Sequencing was performed with immunoSEQ multiplex PCR; in TCRdb, only in-frame clones are kept and a portion is missing. Found here are approximately 47,000 clones, almost 90% of them singletons; the top ten hold roughly 7.8%. Source: CD4+ or CD8+ T cells sorted from blood, taken in a trial of the OX40 agonist ivuxolimab. These receptors all come from an adult with an advanced solid tumor such as melanoma, head and neck, liver or kidney cancer. Both conserved end residues are part of each CDR3. A D gene is named only where the DNA matches it firmly. For some rows the clone size is stated as once, few or many, or as a class when expanded; others skip it.

cdr3_length,d_call,clone_size,v_call,j_call,cdr3_aa,cdr3_nt
17,NA,once,TRBV5-6,TRBJ1-1,CASSLVGRVGMNTEAFF,TGTGCCAGCAGCTTGGTAGGCAGGGTAGGGATGAACACTGAAGCTTTCTTT
17,TRBD2,NA,TRBV11-3,TRBJ2-3,CASRTGLAGISTDTQYF,TGTGCCAGCAGAACCGGACTAGCGGGTATTAGCACAGATACGCAGTATTTT
14,TRBD1,NA,TRBV30,TRBJ2-2,CAWRTYRGRGELFF,TGTGCCTGGAGGACTTACAGGGGGCGTGGGGAGCTGTTTTTT
14,TRBD2,NA,TRBV6-5,TRBJ2-3,CASSYSGSTDTQYF,TGTGCCAGCAGTTATAGCGGGAGCACAGATACGCAGTATTTT
13,TRBD2,NA,TRBV5-4,TRBJ2-7,CASSLGEGYEQYF,TGTGCCAGCAGCTTGGGGGAGGGCTACGAGCAGTACTTC
11,NA,NA,TRBV11-3,TRBJ1-4,CASSYRRKTVF,TGTGCCAGCAGCTACAGAAGAAAAACTGTTTTT
15,NA,NA,TRBV6-5,TRBJ2-1,CASSYQALSYNEQFF,TGTGCCAGCAGTTACCAAGCCCTCTCCTACAATGAGCAGTTCTTC
16,TRBD2,once,TRBV9,TRBJ2-1,CASSVPGTSGSNEQFF,TGTGCCAGCAGCGTCCCCGGGACTAGCGGGAGTAATGAGCAGTTCTTC
12,NA,NA,TRBV2,TRBJ2-7,CASHTGISEQYF,TGTGCCAGTCACACAGGGATCTCCGAGCAGTACTTC
16,NA,medium-sized,TRBV6-4,TRBJ1-2,CASSEPKGGGDYGYTF,TGTGCCAGCAGTGAACCAAAAGGAGGGGGTGACTATGGCTACACCTTC
12,NA,once,TRBV7-2,TRBJ2-3,CASSPSTDTQYF,TGTGCCAGCAGCCCGAGCACAGATACGCAGTATTTT
13,NA,NA,TRBV28,TRBJ2-5,CASSLGPQETQYF,TGTGCCAGCAGTTTGGGCCCCCAAGAGACCCAGTACTTC
15,NA,NA,TRBV19,TRBJ1-5,CASSPRPQGNQPQHF,TGTGCCAGTAGTCCTCGCCCACAAGGCAATCAGCCCCAGCATTTT
13,NA,NA,TRBV6-5,TRBJ1-3,CASRGNIGNTIYF,TGTGCCAGTCGGGGGAATATTGGAAACACCATATATTTT
18,TRBD1,NA,TRBV7-2,TRBJ2-7,CASSLAVLLGTGGYEQYF,TGTGCCAGCAGCTTAGCGGTTTTACTAGGGACAGGGGGCTACGAGCAGTACTTC
14,NA,NA,TRBV5-5,TRBJ1-1,CASSLEGMNTEAFF,TGTGCCAGCAGCTTAGAGGGGATGAACACTGAAGCTTTCTTT
12,NA,NA,TRBV21-1,TRBJ1-4,CASTLFNEKLFF,TGTGCCAGCACCCTTTTTAATGAAAAACTGTTTTTT
16,NA,NA,TRBV7-2,TRBJ2-1,CASSPRAASSYNEQFF,TGTGCCAGCAGCCCCCGGGCGGCTAGCTCCTACAATGAGCAGTTCTTC
16,NA,NA,TRBV18,TRBJ1-5,CASSPQGVRSNQPQHF,TGTGCCAGCTCACCACAAGGAGTGAGGAGCAATCAGCCCCAGCATTTT
16,NA,NA,TRBV18,TRBJ2-3,CASSPGAQTSTDTQYF,TGTGCCAGCTCACCTGGGGCCCAGACCTCCACAGATACGCAGTATTTT
15,TRBD1,NA,TRBV5-1,TRBJ2-5,CASSLGMTGQETQYF,TGCGCCAGCAGCTTGGGGATGACAGGGCAAGAGACCCAGTACTTC
14,TRBD1,NA,TRBV18,TRBJ1-1,CASSPNRGDTEAFF,TGTGCCAGCTCACCAAACAGGGGGGACACTGAAGCTTTCTTT
13,NA,NA,TRBV28,TRBJ1-1,CASSTQGNTEAFF,TGTGCCAGCAGTACCCAGGGGAACACTGAAGCTTTCTTT
14,NA,NA,TRBV10-3,TRBJ1-2,CAIRNRDGLYGYTF,TGTGCCATCAGAAACCGGGACGGGCTTTATGGCTACACCTTC